This TCR beta chain was retrieved from a study of control samples from healthy donors and cancer patients. Per the germline V gene, CDR1 is LGHNA and CDR2 is YNFKEQ. The V end was cut by 0 bases, the J end by 2 bases, with 8 bases between. The CDR3 has 16 amino acids. Produced via immunoSEQ multiplex PCR; TCRdb's table is partial and in-frame only. Here the sample spans around 63,000 clones, more than 70% being singletons. This clone has only one observation. The chain employs TRBV4-2 and TRBJ2-6; no clear D gene. Sequencing was done on a sample of PBMCs. The origin of this receptor is a woman aged 45-65 years with head and neck cancer. The CDR3 region is CASSQETAPGANVLTF. CDR3 coding DNA: TGTGCCAGCAGCCAAGAAACCGCACCTGGGGCCAACGTCCTGACTTTC.